These T cell receptor beta chains were read from a single sample in a study of Graves' ophthalmopathy and Graves' hyperthyroidism. TCRdb ran MiXCR on the multiplex PCR reads and lists one entry per CDR3 protein. Here the sample spans just over 600,000 distinct CDR3 sequences, 20% to 25% being singletons. The sequencing input was peripheral blood. These TCRs come from a woman between 18 and 30 years old with stable Graves' hyperthyroidism. Some clones in this sample may be carry-over from other donors' samples. The CDR3 runs from the conserved cysteine through the conserved F or W. D genes are given only for firm matches. Clone size is given for some rows only: seen once, a few or many times, or a class if the clone is expanded.

TRBD2	TRBV4-1	-	TRBJ2-5	TGCGCCAGCAGCCAAGATAACGGGAGGAGAGAGACCCAGTACTTC	CASSQDNGRRETQYF
-	TRBV6-5	many	TRBJ2-5	TGTGCCAGCAGTTACTCAGGTCAGGGTCCGGAGACCCAGTACTTC	CASSYSGQGPETQYF
-	TRBV11-2	many	TRBJ2-2	TGTGCCACCTCAGCGTTCAATATTCTGAACACCGGGGAGCTGTTTTTT	CATSAFNILNTGELFF
-	TRBV6-5	many	TRBJ1-1	TGTGCCAGCAGGGGGGGAGGGGACACTGAAGCTTTCTTT	CASRGGGDTEAFF
-	TRBV10-1	many	TRBJ1-2	TGCGCCAGCAGTGAGGACTTAAACTATGGCTACACCTTC	CASSEDLNYGYTF
TRBD1	TRBV28	-	TRBJ1-1	TGTGCCAGCAGGCCAGGGGGCGGTAAGACTGAAGCTTTCTTT	CASRPGGGKTEAFF
TRBD2	TRBV20-1	many	TRBJ2-5	TGCAGTGCTAGGGGAAGAGCGGGGCAAGAGACCCAGTACTTC	CSARGRAGQETQYF
-	TRBV5-1	few	TRBJ1-1	TGCGCCAGCAGCTTTCTTAGTGGGAACACTGAAGCTTTCTTT	CASSFLSGNTEAFF
-	TRBV24-1	few	TRBJ2-2	TGTGCCACCAGTGATTGGACGCAAGCCGGGGAGCTGTTTTTT	CATSDWTQAGELFF
-	TRBV11-1	few	TRBJ1-1	TGTGCCAGCAGCAATATCCTCGCCACTGAAGCTTTCTTT	CASSNILATEAFF
TRBD1	TRBV14	many	TRBJ2-7	TGTGCCAGCAGCCAAGGGACAGGGGGTGAGCAGTACTTC	CASSQGTGGEQYF
TRBD1	TRBV6-1	-	TRBJ2-7	TGTGCCAGCAGATGGACAGGGGCCCTCTACGAGCAGTACTTC	CASRWTGALYEQYF
-	TRBV20-1	many	TRBJ2-7	TGCAGTGCTAGGGGGACGGCAACCTACGAGCAGTACTTC	CSARGTATYEQYF
-	TRBV9	-	TRBJ1-2	TGTGCCAGCAGCGGGGGACGGCCCCACTATGGCTACACCTTC	CASSGGRPHYGYTF
-	TRBV6-1	many	TRBJ2-7	TGTGCCAGCAGCTCTGGACAGACCCCCTACGAGCAGTACTTC	CASSSGQTPYEQYF
-	TRBV4-2	many	TRBJ2-7	TGTGCCAGCAGCCACAGGGACCGCCTTTGGAAGCAGTACTTC	CASSHRDRLWKQYF
-	TRBV13	many	TRBJ2-7	TGTGCCAGCAGCTTAAGTAGGTCCGGGACCGACAACGAGCAGTACTTC	CASSLSRSGTDNEQYF
-	TRBV6-5	-	TRBJ1-1	TGTGCCAGCAGTTATCGGGCAGGGGCAGCTTTCTTT	CASSYRAGAAFF
-	TRBV29-1	many	TRBJ1-1	TGCAGCGTTGAAGGGTGGAGCACTGAAGCTTTCTTT	CSVEGWSTEAFF
-	TRBV20-1	-	TRBJ2-7	TGCAGTGCTAGAGACCGGACCCTAAGCTCCTACGAGCAGTACTTC	CSARDRTLSSYEQYF
-	TRBV7-2	-	TRBJ2-2	TGTGCCAGCAGACGTAGACAGAACACCGGGGAGCTGTTTTTT	CASRRRQNTGELFF
TRBD1	TRBV2	many	TRBJ2-7	TGTGCCAGCAGTTACAGGGGATGGAACGAGCAGTACTTC	CASSYRGWNEQYF
-	TRBV27	few	TRBJ1-1	TGTGCCAGCAGCGATACTTGGGACGCACCTGAAGCTTTCTTT	CASSDTWDAPEAFF
-	TRBV6-2/TRBV6-3	many	TRBJ1-1	TGTGCCAGCAGTTATTTTCCACAGGGTTCCCTGAACACTGAAGCTTTCTTT	CASSYFPQGSLNTEAFF
-	TRBV11-2	many	TRBJ2-7	TGTGCCAGCAGCTGGCAGGGCGAAATCTACGAGCAGTACTTC	CASSWQGEIYEQYF
-	TRBV6-1	few	TRBJ1-2	TGTGCCAGCAGTCCCGAACCCCACCTGGACAGCAACTATGGCTACACCTTC	CASSPEPHLDSNYGYTF
-	TRBV24-1	few	TRBJ2-2	TGTGCCACCAGTGAAGGGGGGAGCACCGGGGGGCTGTTTTTT	CATSEGGSTGGLFF
-	TRBV12-3/TRBV12-4	many	TRBJ2-5	TGTGCCAGCAGGGTGGGGGGCCCGCCGGCGGCCCAGTACTTC	CASRVGGPPAAQYF
-	TRBV5-1	many	TRBJ2-7	TGTGCCAGCAGTTTTAACTACGAGCAGTACTTC	CASSFNYEQYF
-	TRBV3-1	-	TRBJ2-3	TGTGCCAGCAGGGGGAGTCTCGAGAGCACAGATACGCAGTATTTT	CASRGSLESTDTQYF
-	TRBV6-1	-	TRBJ1-1	TGTGCCAGCAGCGCCGGGAGGGGATGGGGCACTGAAGCTTTCTTT	CASSAGRGWGTEAFF
-	TRBV30	many	TRBJ1-3	TGTGCCTGGAGTTGGGACTCTTCCTCTGGAAACACCATATATTTT	CAWSWDSSSGNTIYF
-	TRBV12-3/TRBV12-4	many	TRBJ1-2	TGTGCCAGCAGTTTGGAAGTGCCCAACTATGGCTACACCTTC	CASSLEVPNYGYTF
TRBD1	TRBV19	-	TRBJ1-1	TGTGCCAGTAGTATACAGGGGGCTCTGAACACTGAAGCTTTCTTT	CASSIQGALNTEAFF
-	TRBV18	many	TRBJ1-2	TGTGCCAGCTCACCACCGGACAGTCGGTTCACCTTC	CASSPPDSRFTF
-	TRBV19	many	TRBJ1-2	TGTGCCAGTAGTATGGGCAGCGTATATGGCTACACCTTC	CASSMGSVYGYTF
TRBD1	TRBV15	many	TRBJ1-2	TGTGCCACCACCCCGGACAGGGCTTCGGTTGGGGACTATGGCTACACCTTC	CATTPDRASVGDYGYTF
-	TRBV30	-	TRBJ2-5	TGTGCCTGGAGTCAATCTTCGAGGTTTGGCGAGACCCAGTACTTC	CAWSQSSRFGETQYF
TRBD2	TRBV6-2/TRBV6-3	many	TRBJ2-7	TGTGCCAGCAGTTACTCGGGACTAAGGGGCGAGCAGTACTTC	CASSYSGLRGEQYF
-	TRBV6-2/TRBV6-3	many	TRBJ1-5	TGTGCCAGCAGTTACTTGCAGGGTGCGGCTTATAGCAATCAGCCCCAGCATTTT	CASSYLQGAAYSNQPQHF
-	TRBV4-2	few	TRBJ1-1	TGTGCCAGCAGCCAATACTTGACAGGGAACACTGAAGCTTTCTTT	CASSQYLTGNTEAFF
-	TRBV29-1	-	TRBJ2-5	TGCAGCGTCGTACTACTACAAGAGACCCAGTACTTC	CSVVLLQETQYF